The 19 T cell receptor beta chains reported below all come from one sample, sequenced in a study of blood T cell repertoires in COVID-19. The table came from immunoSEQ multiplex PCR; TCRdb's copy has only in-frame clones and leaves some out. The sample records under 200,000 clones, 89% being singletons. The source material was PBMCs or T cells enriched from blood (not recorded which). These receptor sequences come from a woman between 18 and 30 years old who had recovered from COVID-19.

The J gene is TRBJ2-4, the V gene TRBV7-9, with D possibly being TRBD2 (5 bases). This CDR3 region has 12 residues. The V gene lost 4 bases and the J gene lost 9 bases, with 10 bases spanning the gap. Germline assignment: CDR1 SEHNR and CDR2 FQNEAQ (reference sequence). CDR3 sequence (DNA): TGTGCCAGCAGCTCCGACCGGGGCATTCAGTACTTC. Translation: CASSSDRGIQYF.

The CDR3 DNA follows: TGCAGCGTGGGGAGTGAGGGCTGGGAGCAGTACTTC. It yields the protein CSVGSEGWEQYF. V and J are TRBV29-1 and TRBJ2-7; D might be TRBD2 (5 bases). V was clipped by 6 bases and J by 7 bases, with 16 bases between them. CDR1 SQVTM and CDR2 ANQGSEA come from the germline V gene. The CDR3 contains 12 residues.

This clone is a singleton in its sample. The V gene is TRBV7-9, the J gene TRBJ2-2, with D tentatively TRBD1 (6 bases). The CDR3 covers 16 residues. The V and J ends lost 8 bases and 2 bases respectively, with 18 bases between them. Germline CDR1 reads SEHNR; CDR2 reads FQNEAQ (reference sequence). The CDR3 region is CASEGIQGPNTGELFF. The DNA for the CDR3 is TGTGCCAGCGAAGGGATACAGGGTCCCAACACCGGGGAGCTGTTTTTT.

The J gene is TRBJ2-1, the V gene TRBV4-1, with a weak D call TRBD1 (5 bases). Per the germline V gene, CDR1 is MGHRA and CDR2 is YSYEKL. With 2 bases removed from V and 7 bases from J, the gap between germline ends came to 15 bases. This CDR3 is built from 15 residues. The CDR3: CASSQLRVLGNEQFF. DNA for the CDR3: TGCGCCAGCAGCCAACTCAGGGTCTTGGGAAATGAGCAGTTCTTC.

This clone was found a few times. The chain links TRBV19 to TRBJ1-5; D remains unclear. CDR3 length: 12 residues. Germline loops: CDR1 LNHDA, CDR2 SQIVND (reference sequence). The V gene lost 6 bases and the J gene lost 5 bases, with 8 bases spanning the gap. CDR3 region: CASSTGYQPQHF. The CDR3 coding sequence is TGTGCCAGTAGCACGGGGTATCAGCCCCAGCATTTT.

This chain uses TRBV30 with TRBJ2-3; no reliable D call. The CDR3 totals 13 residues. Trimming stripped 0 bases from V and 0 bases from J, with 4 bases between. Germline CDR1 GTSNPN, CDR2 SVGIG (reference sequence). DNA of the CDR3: TGTGCCTGGAGTGTATCTAGCACAGATACGCAGTATTTT. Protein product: CAWSVSSTDTQYF. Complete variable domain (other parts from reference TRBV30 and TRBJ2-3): SQTIHQWPATLVQPVGSPLSLECTVEGTSNPNLYWYRQAAGRGLQLLFYSVGIGQISSEVPQNLSASRPQDRQFILSSKKLLLSDSGFYLCAWSVSSTDTQYFGPGTRLTVL.

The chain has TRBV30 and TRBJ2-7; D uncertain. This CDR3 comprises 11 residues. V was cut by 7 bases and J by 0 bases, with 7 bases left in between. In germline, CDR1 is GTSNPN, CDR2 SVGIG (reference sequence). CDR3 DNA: TGTGCCTCGGAGAGCTCCTACGAGCAGTACTTC. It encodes CASESSYEQYF.

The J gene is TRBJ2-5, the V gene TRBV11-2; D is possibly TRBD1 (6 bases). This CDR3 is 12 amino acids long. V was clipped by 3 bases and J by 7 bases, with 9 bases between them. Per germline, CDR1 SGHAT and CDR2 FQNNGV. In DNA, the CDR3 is TGTGCCAGCAGCTTTAGGACAGCGACCCAGTACTTC. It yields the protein CASSFRTATQYF.

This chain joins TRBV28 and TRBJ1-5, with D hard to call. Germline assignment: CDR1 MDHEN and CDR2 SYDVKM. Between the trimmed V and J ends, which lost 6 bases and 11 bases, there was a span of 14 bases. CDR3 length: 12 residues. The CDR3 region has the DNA TGTGCCAGCAGCCCCCCCGGTCGAGCCCAGCATTTT. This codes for CASSPPGRAQHF.

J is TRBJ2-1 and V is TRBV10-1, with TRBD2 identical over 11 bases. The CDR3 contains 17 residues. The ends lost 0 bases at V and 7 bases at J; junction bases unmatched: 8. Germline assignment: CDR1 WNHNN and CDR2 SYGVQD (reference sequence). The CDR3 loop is CASSESVLAGEGNEQFF. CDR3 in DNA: TGCGCCAGCAGTGAGTCTGTACTAGCGGGAGAAGGGAATGAGCAGTTCTTC.

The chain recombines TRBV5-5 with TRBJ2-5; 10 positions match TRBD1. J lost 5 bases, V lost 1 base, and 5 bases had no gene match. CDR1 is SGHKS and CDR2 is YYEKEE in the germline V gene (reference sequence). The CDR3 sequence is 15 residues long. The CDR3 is CASSLTDRGRETQYF. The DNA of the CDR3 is TGTGCCAGCAGCTTGACCGACAGGGGGCGGGAGACCCAGTACTTC.

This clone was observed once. The CDR3 protein is CASRDYTDTQYF. In nucleotides, the CDR3 is TGTGCCAGCCGGGACTACACAGATACGCAGTATTTT. This chain joins TRBV2 and TRBJ2-3, with TRBD2 matching over 7 bases. Germline-derived CDR1 and CDR2 are SNHLY and FYNNEI. CDR3 length: 12 residues. The V and J ends lost 8 bases and 2 bases, in that order; junction bases with no gene match: 1. Full variable domain (missing parts from reference TRBV2 and TRBJ2-3): EPEVTQTPSHQVTQMGQEVILRCVPISNHLYFYWYRQILGQKVEFLVSFYNNEISEKSEIFDDQFSVERPDGSNFTLKIRSTKLEDSAMYFCASRDYTDTQYFGPGTRLTVL.

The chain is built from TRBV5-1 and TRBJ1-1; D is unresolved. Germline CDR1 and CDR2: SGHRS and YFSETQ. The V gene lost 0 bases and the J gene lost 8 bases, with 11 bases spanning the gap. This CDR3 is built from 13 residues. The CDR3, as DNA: TGCGCCAGCAGCTTGGATCGCCGGGTAGAAGCTTTCTTT. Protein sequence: CASSLDRRVEAFF.

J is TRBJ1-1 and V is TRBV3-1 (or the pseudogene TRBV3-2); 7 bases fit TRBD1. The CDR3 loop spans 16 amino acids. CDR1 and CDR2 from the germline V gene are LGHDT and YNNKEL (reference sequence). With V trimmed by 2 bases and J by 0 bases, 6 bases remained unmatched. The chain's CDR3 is CASSQSMGQMNTEAFF. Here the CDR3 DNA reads TGTGCCAGCAGCCAAAGCATGGGACAGATGAACACTGAAGCTTTCTTT.

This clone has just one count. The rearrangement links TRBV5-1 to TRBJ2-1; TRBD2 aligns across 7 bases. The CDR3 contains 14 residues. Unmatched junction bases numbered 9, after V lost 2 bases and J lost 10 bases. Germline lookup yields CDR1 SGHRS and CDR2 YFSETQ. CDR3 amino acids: CASSFAGVAVEQFF. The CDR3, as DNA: TGCGCCAGCAGCTTTGCGGGAGTAGCAGTAGAGCAGTTCTTC. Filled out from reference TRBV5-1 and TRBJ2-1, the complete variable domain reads KAGVTQTPRYLIKTRGQQVTLSCSPISGHRSVSWYQQTPGQGLQFLFEYFSETQRNKGNFPGRFSGRQFSNSRSEMNVSTLELGDSALYLCASSFAGVAVEQFFGPGTRLTVL.

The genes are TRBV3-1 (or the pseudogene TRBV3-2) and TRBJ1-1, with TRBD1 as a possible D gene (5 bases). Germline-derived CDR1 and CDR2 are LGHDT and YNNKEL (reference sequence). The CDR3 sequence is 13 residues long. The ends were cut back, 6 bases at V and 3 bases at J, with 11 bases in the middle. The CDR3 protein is CASSRRGDTEAFF. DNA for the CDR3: TGTGCCAGCAGTCGACGGGGGGACACTGAAGCTTTCTTT.

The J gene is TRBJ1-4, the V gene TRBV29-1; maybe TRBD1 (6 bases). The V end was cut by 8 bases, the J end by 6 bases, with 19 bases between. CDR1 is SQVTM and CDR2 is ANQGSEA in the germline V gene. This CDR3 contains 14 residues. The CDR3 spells CSKWAGASDEKLFF. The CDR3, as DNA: TGCAGCAAGTGGGCAGGGGCTTCGGATGAAAAACTGTTTTTT.

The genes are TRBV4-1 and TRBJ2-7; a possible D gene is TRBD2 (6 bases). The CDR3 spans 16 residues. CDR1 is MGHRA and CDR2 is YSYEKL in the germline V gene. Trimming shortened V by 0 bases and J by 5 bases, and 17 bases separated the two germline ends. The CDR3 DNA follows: TGCGCCAGCAGCCAAGAAGTACGCGGGACTTTCCACGAGCAGTACTTC. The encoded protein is CASSQEVRGTFHEQYF.

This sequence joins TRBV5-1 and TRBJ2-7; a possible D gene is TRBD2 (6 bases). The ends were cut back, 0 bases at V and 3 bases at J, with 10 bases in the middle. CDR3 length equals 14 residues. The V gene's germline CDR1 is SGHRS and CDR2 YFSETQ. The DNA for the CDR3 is TGCGCCAGCAGCTTGGCCGCCGGGGGCTACGAGCAGTACTTC. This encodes CASSLAAGGYEQYF.